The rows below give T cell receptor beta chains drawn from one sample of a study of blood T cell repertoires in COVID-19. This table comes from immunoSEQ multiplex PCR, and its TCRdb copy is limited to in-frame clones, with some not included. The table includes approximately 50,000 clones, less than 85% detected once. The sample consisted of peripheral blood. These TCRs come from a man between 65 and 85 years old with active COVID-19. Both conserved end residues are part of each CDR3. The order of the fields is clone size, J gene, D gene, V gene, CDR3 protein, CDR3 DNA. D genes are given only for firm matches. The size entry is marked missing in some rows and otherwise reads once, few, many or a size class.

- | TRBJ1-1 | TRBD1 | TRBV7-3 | CASSLLAGGNTEAFF | TGTGCCAGCAGCTTACTGGCAGGGGGCAACACTGAAGCTTTCTTT
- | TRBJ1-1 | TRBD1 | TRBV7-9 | CASSLDQGAAEAFF | TGTGCCAGCAGCTTAGATCAGGGGGCCGCTGAAGCTTTCTTT
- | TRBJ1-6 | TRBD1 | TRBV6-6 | CASSPTGQGGNSPLHF | TGTGCCAGCAGTCCGACCGGACAGGGTGGTAATTCACCCCTCCACTTT
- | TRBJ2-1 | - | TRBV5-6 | CASSLVTLEYNEQFF | TGTGCCAGCAGCTTGGTCACTTTAGAGTACAATGAGCAGTTCTTC
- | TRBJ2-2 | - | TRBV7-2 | CASSPTIRELFF | TGTGCCAGCAGCCCCACTATACGGGAGCTGTTTTTT
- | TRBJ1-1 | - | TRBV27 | CASSGQYTEAFF | TGTGCCAGCAGTGGACAGTACACTGAAGCTTTCTTT
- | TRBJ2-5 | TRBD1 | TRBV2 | CASSVDRKETQYF | TGTGCCAGCAGTGTGGACAGGAAAGAGACCCAGTACTTC
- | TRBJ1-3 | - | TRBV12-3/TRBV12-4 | CASSFGGRNTIYF | TGTGCCAGCAGTTTCGGGGGGCGAAACACCATATATTTT
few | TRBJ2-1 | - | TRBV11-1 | CASSLVRWGPRHEQFF | TGTGCCAGCAGCTTAGTGCGCTGGGGGCCCCGCCATGAGCAGTTCTTC
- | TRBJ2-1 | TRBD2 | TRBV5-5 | CASSRWGTSGNEQFF | TGTGCCAGCAGCCGGTGGGGGACTAGCGGTAATGAGCAGTTCTTC
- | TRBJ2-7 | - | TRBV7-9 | CASGIQATSYEQYF | TGTGCCAGCGGAATACAGGCGACCTCCTACGAGCAGTACTTC
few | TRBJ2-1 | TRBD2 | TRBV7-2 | CASSSASGRAVDEQFF | TGTGCCAGCAGCTCGGCTAGCGGGAGGGCCGTAGATGAGCAGTTCTTC
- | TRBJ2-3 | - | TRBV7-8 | CASSFQGSGTDTQYF | TGTGCCAGCAGCTTTCAGGGGAGTGGAACAGATACGCAGTATTTT
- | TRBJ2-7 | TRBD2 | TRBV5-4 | CASSQRASGGYEQYF | TGTGCCAGCAGCCAGCGGGCTAGCGGGGGCTACGAGCAGTACTTC
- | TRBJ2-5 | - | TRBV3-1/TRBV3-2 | CASSQRGQGETQYF | TGTGCCAGCAGCCAAAGAGGCCAGGGGGAGACCCAGTACTTC